The 24 T cell receptor beta chains given below trace back to one sample, sequenced in a study of Ad26.COV2.S vaccination and SARS-CoV-2 variants. Regarding treatment: about 20 received Ad26.COV2.S at low or high dose, single or two shots; several received placebo; per-sample allocation not given. Material that was analyzed had been drawn on day 63 after the first vaccine or placebo injection. The data were produced by immunoSEQ multiplex PCR, yet TCRdb's version contains in-frame clones alone and is incomplete. The sample has over 350,000 clones; more than 85% are singletons. The material sequenced was peripheral blood, taken in a trial of Ad26.COV2.S vaccine versus placebo. These TCRs come from a person between 18 and 65 years old who received the Ad26.COV2.S COVID-19 vaccine or a placebo.

The chain carries TRBV2 and TRBJ1-2, with D uncertain. This CDR3 has 15 amino acids. Trimming removed 3 bases at V and 3 bases at J, with 14 bases between. The germline CDR1 and CDR2 sequences are SNHLY and FYNNEI. CDR3 in DNA: TGTGCCAGCAGTGAGTTCGACACGAGGGACTATGGCTACACCTTC. Translating it yields CASSEFDTRDYGYTF.

This clone was observed a single time. The genes are TRBV7-8 and TRBJ2-6, with TRBD1 matching 8 bases. Trimming at V came to 5 bases and at J to 3 bases, leaving 3 bases not matched to a gene. Germline loops: CDR1 SGHVS, CDR2 FQNEAQ. The CDR3 has 15 amino acids. CDR3 bases: TGTGCCAGCAGCCCAACAGGGGGTGGGGCCAACGTCCTGACTTTC. Its translation is CASSPTGGGANVLTF.

This chain joins TRBV5-1 and TRBJ1-1, with 7 bases that match TRBD1. The CDR3 is made up of 14 amino acids. Germline V gene sequence: CDR1 SGHRS, CDR2 YFSETQ. Losses at the gene ends were 4 bases for V and 1 base for J; bases not matched to a gene: 4. The CDR3 nucleotides are TGCGCCAGCAGCAGGGACAGCTCGAACACTGAAGCTTTCTTT. This translates into CASSRDSSNTEAFF.

The V and J genes are TRBV3-1 (or the pseudogene TRBV3-2) and TRBJ1-4; 7 bases map to TRBD1. This CDR3 contains 13 residues. V lost 11 bases and J lost 3; bases outside the gene matches: 6. Germline lookup yields CDR1 LGHDT and CDR2 YNNKEL (reference sequence). The CDR3 sequence: CASRGGPNEKLFF. The CDR3 DNA reads as TGTGCCTCCAGGGGGGGACCTAATGAAAAACTGTTTTTT.

The chain couples TRBV6-5 to TRBJ2-7; a possible D gene is TRBD1 (7 bases). The germline CDR1 and CDR2 sequences are MNHEY and SVGAGI. There are 14 residues in the CDR3. Trimming took off 8 bases at V and 6 bases at J, with 20 bases between the two ends. As DNA, the CDR3 is TGTGCCAGCCAGTCCGGGACAGCCGGGGGCGAGCAGTACTTC. Its translation is CASQSGTAGGEQYF.

The genes are TRBV28 and TRBJ2-6; TRBD1 agrees at 11 bases. Germline V lookup: CDR1 MDHEN, CDR2 SYDVKM. This CDR3 has 18 residues. J was trimmed by 2 bases and V by 6 bases; bases with no gene match: 9. CDR3 sequence: CASSVSGQGAPGANVLTF. CDR3 in DNA: TGTGCCAGCAGCGTTTCTGGACAGGGGGCGCCTGGGGCCAACGTCCTGACTTTC.

This chain joins TRBV19 and TRBJ2-7; 8 bases align to TRBD1. The CDR3 extends over 14 amino acids. V shed 6 bases and J 5 bases; nucleotides not matched to a gene: 9. The germline V gene encodes CDR1 LNHDA and CDR2 SQIVND (reference sequence). The CDR3 DNA reads TGTGCCAGTAGGCCGGCAGGGGGCTACCACGAGCAGTACTTC. Its protein product is CASRPAGGYHEQYF.

The chain recombines TRBV15 with TRBJ2-5, with 10 bases lining up with TRBD1. J was trimmed by 7 bases and V by 5 bases; bases with no gene match: 7. Germline CDR1 and CDR2: LNHNV and YYDKDF (reference sequence). The CDR3 consists of 14 residues. The CDR3 here is CATSPGTGDRTQYF. Written as DNA, the CDR3 is TGTGCCACCAGCCCGGGGACAGGGGATCGGACCCAGTACTTC.

J is TRBJ2-4 and V is TRBV7-8, with D maybe TRBD1 (6 bases). The CDR3 has 13 amino acids. V lost 5 bases, J lost 6 bases, and 11 bases lay in between. Per the germline V gene, CDR1 is SGHVS and CDR2 is FQNEAQ. Written as DNA, the CDR3 is TGTGCCAGCAGCCGGGAAGGGGGAAACATTCAGTACTTC. Protein: CASSREGGNIQYF.

The J gene is TRBJ1-1, the V gene TRBV7-9; TRBD1 matches 8 bases. Trimming removed 5 bases from V and 5 bases from J; junction bases left unmatched: 7. Germline V gene lookup returns CDR1 SEHNR and CDR2 FQNEAQ (reference sequence). The CDR3 covers 14 residues. The CDR3 reads CASSAWTGRTEAFF. DNA of the CDR3: TGTGCCAGCAGCGCCTGGACAGGGAGGACTGAAGCTTTCTTT.

The rearrangement links TRBV20-1 to TRBJ1-2; D unresolved. The CDR3 length is 11 residues. Per germline, CDR1 DFQATT and CDR2 SNEGSKA (reference sequence). Trimming took off 3 bases at V and 8 bases at J, with 10 bases between the two ends. The CDR3 bases are TGCAGTGCTAGGCACATTTCAGGCTACACCTTC. It translates to CSARHISGYTF.

The V gene is TRBV10-2, the J gene TRBJ1-1; D unresolved. The CDR3 is 15 amino acids. Trimming pared 4 bases from V and 0 bases from J, leaving 12 bases between. The germline V gene has CDR1 WSHSY and CDR2 SAAADI. The CDR3 protein is CASSVGMGLNTEAFF. Here the CDR3 DNA reads TGCGCCAGCAGTGTAGGAATGGGGTTGAACACTGAAGCTTTCTTT.

The rearrangement uses TRBV6-1 and TRBJ1-5, with TRBD1 matching over 10 bases. Germline CDR1 is MNHNS and CDR2 is SASEGT. V shed 2 bases, J shed 7 bases, and the junction held 14 bases outside the gene matches. This CDR3 region has 18 residues. CDR3 amino acids: CASSENPSGTGVRQPQHF. CDR3 DNA: TGTGCCAGCAGTGAAAACCCCAGCGGGACAGGGGTTAGACAGCCCCAGCATTTT.

Only a few counts were recorded for this clone. V usage is TRBV24-1 and J usage is TRBJ1-4; D call uncertain. The germline gives CDR1 KGHDR, CDR2 SFDVKD. The CDR3 consists of 19 residues. V was pared by 4 bases and J by 1 base, with 21 bases between. The CDR3 DNA is TGTGCCACCAGTGAGTTACGGGGTGGGGAAACGAGAACTAATGAAAAACTGTTTTTT. Translated, it gives CATSELRGGETRTNEKLFF.

The chain employs TRBV3-1 (or the pseudogene TRBV3-2) and TRBJ1-1, with 7 bases that match TRBD1. Germline CDR1 and CDR2: LGHDT and YNNKEL (reference sequence). The CDR3 spans 16 residues. Trimming cost V 0 bases and J 5 bases; bases outside gene matches: 9. The CDR3 DNA reads TGTGCCAGCAGCCAAGAGGGCGGGACAGCGGGGACTGAAGCTTTCTTT. Its translation is CASSQEGGTAGTEAFF.

This rearrangement joins TRBV7-9 to TRBJ2-7; D not resolved. V lost 0 bases, J lost 0 bases, and 6 bases lay in between. There are 14 residues in the CDR3. CDR1 and CDR2 from the germline V gene are SEHNR and FQNEAQ (reference sequence). CDR3 sequence (DNA): TGTGCCAGCAGCTTAGCGTACGCCTCCTACGAGCAGTACTTC. Amino acid sequence: CASSLAYASYEQYF. Looking up the rest from reference TRBV7-9 and TRBJ2-7 gives the full variable domain: DTGVSQNPRHKITKRGQNVTFRCDPISEHNRLYWYRQTLGQGPEFLTYFQNEAQLEKSRLLSDRFSAERPKGSFSTLEIQRTEQGDSAMYLCASSLAYASYEQYFGPGTRLTVT.

This chain links TRBV6-1 with TRBJ2-7; D might be TRBD1 or TRBD2, each matching 5 bases. Germline V gene data show CDR1 as MNHNS and CDR2 as SASEGT. The CDR3 has 15 amino acids. V was cut by 0 bases and J by 9 bases, with 18 bases left in between. This CDR3 is CASSEAEAPGAPQYF. The CDR3 nucleotides read TGTGCCAGCAGTGAAGCCGAAGCGCCCGGGGCTCCGCAGTACTTC.

V is TRBV7-2 and J is TRBJ1-5; D not certain. Germline values: CDR1 SGHTA, CDR2 FQGNSA. The CDR3 sequence is 15 residues long. V lost 1 base, J lost 5 bases, and 12 bases lay in between. The CDR3 bases are TGTGCCAGCAGCTTAGTTAGTCTTGGTGATCAGCCCCAGCATTTT. Translation: CASSLVSLGDQPQHF.

The chain joins TRBV7-2 to TRBJ1-3; 9 bases line up with TRBD1. CDR3 size: 15 residues. Trimming took 1 base from V and 4 from J; bases not matched to a gene: 2. The germline V gene encodes CDR1 SGHTA and CDR2 FQGNSA. The CDR3 loop is CASSLDRGLGNTIYF. In DNA form, the CDR3 reads TGTGCCAGCAGCTTAGACAGGGGGCTAGGAAACACCATATATTTT.

This clone was seen just once. The genes are TRBV6-4 and TRBJ1-4; maybe TRBD1 (6 bases). Trimming pared 5 bases from V and 0 bases from J, leaving 22 bases between. CDR1 and CDR2 from the germline V gene are MRHNA and SNTAGT. This CDR3 is built from 19 residues. The CDR3 sequence: CASSSPGANEGPTNEKLFF. The CDR3 DNA reads as TGTGCCAGCAGTTCGCCGGGGGCAAATGAAGGCCCAACTAATGAAAAACTGTTTTTT.

This chain uses TRBV15 with TRBJ1-6; weak D call: TRBD1 (5 bases). CDR1 LNHNV and CDR2 YYDKDF come from the germline V gene (reference sequence). Trimming removed 7 bases at V and 5 bases at J, with 15 bases between. The CDR3 is made up of 15 amino acids. The CDR3 here is CATTNWGNDNSPLHF. The CDR3 DNA reads as TGTGCCACCACAAATTGGGGGAACGATAATTCACCCCTCCACTTT.

The chain joins TRBV11-2 to TRBJ1-2, with TRBD1 as a possible D gene (5 bases). The length of the CDR3 is 11 residues. Germline CDR1 is SGHAT and CDR2 is FQNNGV. V shed 6 bases and J shed 7 bases, with 9 bases lying between them. The CDR3 spells CASRRGGGYTF. The CDR3, as DNA: TGTGCCAGCAGGAGGGGAGGTGGCTACACCTTC.

The chain carries TRBV3-1 (or the pseudogene TRBV3-2) and TRBJ1-6; D is uncertain. V was clipped by 0 bases and J by 12 bases, with 9 bases between them. CDR3 length: 13 residues. Germline assignment: CDR1 LGHDT and CDR2 YNNKEL (reference sequence). CDR3 sequence: CASSQDSIGPLHF. CDR3 in DNA: TGTGCCAGCAGCCAAGACAGCATAGGACCCCTCCACTTT.

The chain uses TRBV10-2 and TRBJ2-7; TRBD1 aligns across 12 bases. The germline V gene has CDR1 WSHSY and CDR2 SAAADI. The CDR3 is 15 residues long. V lost 5 bases and J lost 3; bases outside the gene matches: 5. The CDR3 sequence: CASSPGQGAVYEQYF. The CDR3 nucleotides are TGCGCCAGCAGTCCGGGACAGGGGGCCGTCTACGAGCAGTACTTC.